This T cell receptor beta chain was sequenced during a study of blood T cell repertoires in COVID-19. A single count supports this clone. Germline loops: CDR1 SGHVS, CDR2 FQNEAQ. Germline trimming cut 5 bases from V and 4 bases from J; bases unmatched to any gene: 14. The CDR3 runs 18 residues. Sequencing used immunoSEQ multiplex PCR; TCRdb keeps in-frame clones, though not all of them. Of roughly 73,000 clones listed, roughly nine tenths were seen once; the top ten hold roughly 3.9%. This chain uses TRBV7-8 with TRBJ2-1, with 10 bases aligning to TRBD2. The material sequenced was peripheral blood. This TCR derives from a man aged 65 to 79 with active COVID-19. DNA of the CDR3: TGTGCCAGCAGCCGGGCGGCAGGGACTAGCGTCGGTTACAATGAGCAGTTCTTC. Its translation is CASSRAAGTSVGYNEQFF.